This TCR beta chain emerged from a study of cytomegalovirus exposure and HLA in healthy donors. Profiled with immunoSEQ multiplex PCR; TCRdb holds only in-frame clones, not every one. Of fewer than 200,000 clones listed, 84% are singletons. From germline, CDR1 is LNHNV and CDR2 YYDKDF (reference sequence). With 3 bases clipped from V and 10 bases from J, the junction kept 2 bases outside the gene matches. CDR3 length: 13 residues. V gene TRBV15 combines with J gene TRBJ1-6; 8 bases are shared with TRBD1. The sample taken for sequencing was PBMCs. This clonotype was sampled from a woman aged 18-29 years in good health and CMV-seropositive. CDR3 DNA: TGTGCCACCAGCAGGGACAGGGCCTCACCCCTCCACTTT. As protein: CATSRDRASPLHF.